The 29 T cell receptor beta chains listed next were all sequenced from one sample in a study of PD-L1 blockade in urothelial cancer. The repertoire was sequenced with immunoSEQ multiplex PCR; TCRdb's copy has only in-frame clones and lacks some. This sample has approximately 100,000 clones, with about 85% found just once. This material consisted of PBMCs, taken around atezolizumab (anti-PD-L1) treatment. The receptors were gathered from a man between 45 and 60 years old with urothelial cancer.

This rearrangement joins TRBV7-8 to TRBJ1-3, with D possibly matching TRBD1 (5 bases). The length of the CDR3 is 14 residues. Germline V gene lookup returns CDR1 SGHVS and CDR2 FQNEAQ. Trimming took off 6 bases at V and 2 bases at J, with 11 bases between the two ends. The CDR3 coding sequence is TGTGCCAGCAGGCGGGGGAGGGCTGGAAACACCATATATTTT. This gives the protein CASRRGRAGNTIYF.

V usage is TRBV21-1 and J usage is TRBJ1-3. TRBV21-1 is assigned pseudogene status. CDR3 length equals 16 residues. The CDR3 DNA reads TGTGCCAGCAGTATGTGGGGAGGGGAACGTGGAAACACCATATATTTT. Translated: CASSMWGGERGNTIYF.

V and J are TRBV28 and TRBJ1-5; D gene unclear. Germline CDR1 reads MDHEN; CDR2 reads SYDVKM. This CDR3 contains 15 residues. V shed 5 bases and J shed 4 bases, with 15 bases lying between them. The CDR3 spells CASSAGSDFNQPQHF. For the CDR3, the DNA is TGTGCCAGCAGTGCGGGATCCGACTTTAATCAGCCCCAGCATTTT.

CDR3: CASSGIRDRAFMNTEAFF. The CDR3 nucleotides read TGTGCCAGCAGCGGAATCCGGGACAGGGCTTTCATGAACACTGAAGCTTTCTTT. The chain recombines TRBV5-6 with TRBJ1-1, with TRBD1 matching over 9 bases. CDR1 and CDR2 (germline): SGHDT, YYEEEE. Trimming at V came to 4 bases and at J to 0 bases, leaving 13 bases not matched to a gene. The CDR3 length is 18 residues.

This chain links TRBV7-9 with TRBJ1-5; TRBD1 matches 8 bases. The J segment lost 5 bases and the V segment lost 2 bases, leaving 5 bases of the junction unmatched. The CDR3 is 15 amino acids. Germline V CDR1 and CDR2: SEHNR, FQNEAQ (reference sequence). Here the CDR3 reads CASSLSGGSDQPQHF. CDR3 coding DNA: TGTGCCAGCAGCTTATCAGGGGGCTCGGATCAGCCCCAGCATTTT.

This chain joins TRBV19 and TRBJ2-1, with 9 bases fitting TRBD2. Trimming took 2 bases from V and 6 from J; bases not matched to a gene: 5. Looked up from germline, CDR1 is LNHDA and CDR2 is SQIVND (reference sequence). This CDR3 has 15 amino acids. DNA of the CDR3: TGTGCCAGTAGTATAACAGCGGGAGGCTTCAATGAGCAGTTCTTC. Residues: CASSITAGGFNEQFF.

The chain couples TRBV5-1 to TRBJ2-3; no firm D call. The length of the CDR3 is 15 residues. The V gene's germline CDR1 is SGHRS and CDR2 YFSETQ. V shed 0 bases and J shed 6 bases, with 14 bases lying between them. The CDR3 DNA follows: TGCGCCAGCAGCTTGGCGAGGTCGGCGAGTGATACGCAGTATTTT. This codes for CASSLARSASDTQYF.

The rearrangement uses TRBV7-2 and TRBJ2-1; no definite D call. CDR1 and CDR2 (germline): SGHTA, FQGNSA. The germline V and J ends were trimmed by 0 bases and 6 bases, with 12 bases remaining between them. CDR3 size: 15 residues. This CDR3 is CASSLALRSPNEQFF. The CDR3 DNA reads as TGTGCCAGCAGCTTAGCGCTACGTTCCCCCAATGAGCAGTTCTTC. Full variable domain (outside the CDR3, taken from reference TRBV7-2 and TRBJ2-1): GAGVSQSPSNKVTEKGKDVELRCDPISGHTALYWYRQSLGQGLEFLIYFQGNSAPDKSGLPSDRFSAERTGGSVSTLTIQRTQQEDSAVYLCASSLALRSPNEQFFGPGTRLTVL.

This clone was seen only a few times. The rearrangement joins TRBV7-9 to TRBJ2-7; a weak D match, TRBD1 (5 bases). CDR1 is SEHNR, CDR2 FQNEAQ, per germline (reference sequence). Deletions cut 6 bases from V and 4 bases from J, with 16 bases between. This CDR3 contains 14 residues. CDR3 sequence reads: CASSPRGNLYEQYF. DNA of the CDR3: TGTGCCAGCAGTCCAAGGGGCAATCTATACGAGCAGTACTTC.

The chain employs TRBV29-1 and TRBJ1-1; no reliable D call. The germline V gene has CDR1 SQVTM and CDR2 ANQGSEA. The CDR3 is made up of 13 amino acids. The V end lost 6 bases, the J end lost 6 bases, and 17 bases lay between the germline ends. Written as DNA, the CDR3 is TGCAGCGTAGTCATTCCAGGTGATCCTGAAGCTTTCTTT. Translation gives CSVVIPGDPEAFF. Filled out from reference TRBV29-1 and TRBJ1-1, the complete variable domain reads SAVISQKPSRDICQRGTSLTIQCQVDSQVTMMFWYRQQPGQSLTLIATANQGSEATYESGFVIDKFPISRPNLTFSTLTVSNMSPEDSSIYLCSVVIPGDPEAFFGQGTRLTVV.

The chain is built from TRBV10-3 and TRBJ1-3; TRBD1 aligns across 7 bases. Losses at the gene ends were 3 bases for V and 2 bases for J; bases not matched to a gene: 4. The CDR3 loop spans 15 amino acids. Germline assignment: CDR1 ENHRY and CDR2 SYGVKD. In DNA form, the CDR3 reads TGTGCCATCAGTGATCGAGGGGGCGCTGGAAACACCATATATTTT. This codes for CAISDRGGAGNTIYF.

The J gene is TRBJ2-1, the V gene TRBV5-4; TRBD2 matches 7 bases. The ends lost 0 bases at V and 0 bases at J; junction bases unmatched: 12. Germline V CDR1 and CDR2: SGHNT, YYREEE (reference sequence). This CDR3 has 19 amino acids. DNA of the CDR3: TGTGCCAGCAGCTTGGGCGTGCGGCGCGGCGGGAGCTCCTACAATGAGCAGTTCTTC. This encodes CASSLGVRRGGSSYNEQFF.

V is TRBV27 and J is TRBJ1-4, with D maybe TRBD1 (5 bases). Trimming removed 3 bases from V and 2 bases from J, with 13 bases in between. CDR1 and CDR2 from the germline V gene are MNHEY and SMNVEV (reference sequence). The CDR3 consists of 16 residues. Here the CDR3 DNA reads TGTGCCAGCAGTTTCTTAGGAGGGGCCACTAATGAAAAACTGTTTTTT. Amino acids: CASSFLGGATNEKLFF.

The V call is TRBV9, the J call TRBJ2-3, with D possibly being TRBD1 (5 bases). Trimming took off 3 bases at V and 0 bases at J, with 11 bases between the two ends. The CDR3 has 15 amino acids. Germline assignment: CDR1 SGDLS and CDR2 YYNGEE. This CDR3 is CASSATASSTDTQYF. The CDR3 DNA is TGTGCCAGCAGCGCGACAGCCTCTAGCACAGATACGCAGTATTTT.

The chain recombines TRBV28 with TRBJ1-4; D unclear. The V gene's germline CDR1 is MDHEN and CDR2 SYDVKM. CDR3 length: 16 residues. V lost 6 bases and J lost 9, with 23 bases in between. The CDR3 sequence: CASRLREFLTEKKLFF. Written as DNA, the CDR3 is TGTGCCAGCAGACTCCGGGAGTTTTTAACCGAGAAAAAACTGTTTTTT.

The chain has TRBV28 and TRBJ1-1; 8 positions match TRBD1. Per the germline V gene, CDR1 is MDHEN and CDR2 is SYDVKM. This CDR3 is 12 amino acids long. The J segment lost 8 bases and the V segment lost 4 bases, leaving 3 bases of the junction unmatched. DNA for the CDR3: TGTGCCAGCAGTTATCGGACAGGGGAAGCTTTCTTT. Translating it yields CASSYRTGEAFF.

This chain connects TRBV5-1 to TRBJ1-5; 9 positions match TRBD1. The CDR3 spans 16 residues. Trimming removed 0 bases from V and 7 bases from J; junction bases left unmatched: 8. The germline V gene has CDR1 SGHRS and CDR2 YFSETQ. The CDR3 here is CASSLAGGTGLQPQHF. CDR3 coding DNA: TGCGCCAGCAGCTTGGCCGGAGGGACAGGGTTACAGCCCCAGCATTTT.

The chain links TRBV7-2 to TRBJ2-3, with D possibly matching TRBD2 (6 bases). CDR1 SGHTA and CDR2 FQGNSA come from the germline V gene. V shed 1 base and J shed 4 bases, with 12 bases lying between them. The CDR3 spans 15 residues. The CDR3 DNA sequence: TGTGCCAGCAGCTTAGTCGGAGGGAGGCCAGATACGCAGTATTTT. Its protein is CASSLVGGRPDTQYF.

CDR3 bases: TGTGCCAGCAGCTTAGATGTCGGGCAGTTCTTC. Encoded protein: CASSLDVGQFF. The rearrangement links TRBV11-2 to TRBJ2-1; D is uncertain. The CDR3 spans 11 residues. V lost 0 bases, J lost 12 bases, and 6 bases lay in between. Germline lookup yields CDR1 SGHAT and CDR2 FQNNGV. Filled out from reference TRBV11-2 and TRBJ2-1, the complete variable domain reads EAGVAQSPRYKIIEKRQSVAFWCNPISGHATLYWYQQILGQGPKLLIQFQNNGVVDDSQLPKDRFSAERLKGVDSTLKIQPAKLEDSAVYLCASSLDVGQFFGPGTRLTVL.

This chain connects TRBV6-5 to TRBJ1-1, with TRBD1 matching over 7 bases. Germline CDR1 MNHEY, CDR2 SVGAGI. With V trimmed by 4 bases and J by 0 bases, 2 bases remained unmatched. This CDR3 has 14 amino acids. CDR3 amino acids: CASSSGQVNTEAFF. DNA of the CDR3: TGTGCCAGCAGTTCCGGACAGGTGAACACTGAAGCTTTCTTT.

The rearrangement uses TRBV7-6 and TRBJ2-7; D is unclear. Trimming pared 1 base from V and 4 bases from J, leaving 8 bases between. The CDR3 is 13 amino acids. CDR1 is SGHVS, CDR2 FNYEAQ, per germline. DNA of the CDR3: TGTGCCAGCAGCTTAGGTCAACTGTACGAGCAGTACTTC. Translated, it gives CASSLGQLYEQYF.

This chain connects TRBV28 to TRBJ1-2, with 7 bases fitting TRBD1. V trimming: 6 bases; J trimming: 3 bases; junction bases outside the gene matches: 10. The CDR3 totals 15 residues. Germline assignment: CDR1 MDHEN and CDR2 SYDVKM. Here the CDR3 reads CASRYQGVGYYGYTF. The CDR3 DNA reads TGTGCCAGCAGATATCAGGGGGTGGGGTACTATGGCTACACCTTC.

The chain is built from TRBV29-1 and TRBJ1-5, with D unclear. Trimming left V 1 base short and J 2 bases short, with 3 bases between. The germline V gene encodes CDR1 SQVTM and CDR2 ANQGSEA. The CDR3 is made up of 12 amino acids. The CDR3 protein is CSVEGGNQPQHF. The CDR3 bases are TGCAGCGTTGAAGGAGGCAATCAGCCCCAGCATTTT.

This clone was observed once. The rearrangement joins TRBV7-6 to TRBJ2-7, with 8 nucleotides matching TRBD2. The V and J ends lost 6 bases and 0 bases, in that order; junction bases with no gene match: 1. The CDR3 sequence is 13 residues long. Germline CDR1 is SGHVS and CDR2 is FNYEAQ. The CDR3 sequence is CASSSGISYEQYF. CDR3 DNA sequence: TGTGCCAGCAGTAGCGGGATCTCCTACGAGCAGTACTTC.

This clone was counted a few times. DNA of the CDR3: TGTGCCAGTAGTGTGCAGGGGACCTCACATCAGCCCCAGCATTTT. This codes for CASSVQGTSHQPQHF. V usage is TRBV19 and J usage is TRBJ1-5, with D perhaps TRBD1 (6 bases). The CDR3 spans 15 residues. Germline V lookup: CDR1 LNHDA, CDR2 SQIVND (reference sequence). The V gene lost 5 bases and the J gene lost 5 bases, with 16 bases spanning the gap.

This clone was found once. The chain couples TRBV11-1 to TRBJ2-5; maybe TRBD1 (5 bases). The V end lost 3 bases, the J end lost 2 bases, and 13 bases lay between the germline ends. This CDR3 comprises 15 residues. Germline assignment: CDR1 SGHAT and CDR2 FQDESV (reference sequence). The CDR3 protein is CASSFLRAPQETQYF. CDR3 DNA: TGTGCCAGCAGCTTCCTCAGGGCACCACAAGAGACCCAGTACTTC.

For this clone: One junction end disagrees with the germline gene, perhaps due to a read error. The chain links TRBV2 to TRBJ1-2, with 8 bases that match TRBD1. This CDR3 comprises 10 residues. Germline assignment: CDR1 SNHLY and CDR2 FYNNEI. The CDR3 loop is CAMHKDRVLF. As DNA, the CDR3 is TGTGCCATGCACAAGGACAGGGTCCTTTTC. Full variable domain (remainder filled in from reference TRBV2 and TRBJ1-2): EPEVTQTPSHQVTQMGQEVILRCVPISNHLYFYWYRQILGQKVEFLVSFYNNEISEKSEIFDDQFSVERPDGSNFTLKIRSTKLEDSAMYFCAMHKDRVLFGSGTRLTVV.

This chain links TRBV5-1 with TRBJ2-1; 7 nucleotides align to TRBD2. J was trimmed by 1 base and V by 3 bases; bases with no gene match: 1. Germline CDR1 reads SGHRS; CDR2 reads YFSETQ. This CDR3 contains 14 residues. The CDR3 is CASSWGGSYNEQFF. The CDR3 DNA sequence: TGCGCCAGCAGCTGGGGGGGGTCCTACAATGAGCAGTTCTTC.

V usage is TRBV5-1 and J usage is TRBJ1-6; the match to TRBD1 covers 8 bases. The V gene's germline CDR1 is SGHRS and CDR2 YFSETQ. Trimming cost V 4 bases and J 9 bases; bases outside gene matches: 12. This CDR3 is built from 16 residues. The CDR3 spells CASSPLAGGRGSPLHF. CDR3 bases: TGCGCCAGCAGCCCGCTGGCAGGGGGCAGGGGTTCACCCCTCCACTTT.